This T cell receptor beta chain was sequenced during a study of blood T cell repertoires in COVID-19. Germline-derived CDR1 and CDR2 are LNHDA and SQIVND (reference sequence). This CDR3 is 14 amino acids long. Trimming took off 6 bases at V and 4 bases at J, with 14 bases between the two ends. The age range of participants was roughly 18 to 90 years, with residence in some 25 US areas. As processed by the authors: Amplification of reference gene primers provided the estimated nucleated cell counts. TCRdb keeps only in-frame clones here, not all; method: immunoSEQ multiplex PCR. V and J calls and clone size are given by that table; D and trimming were obtained from the DNA. The sample has about 280,000 clones, around 90% seen once.

This clonotype was obtained from a woman aged 35 to 49 who had recovered from COVID-19. The J gene is TRBJ2-3, the V gene TRBV19; the D gene is possibly TRBD2 (5 bases). Sequences were obtained from PBMCs or T cells enriched from blood (not recorded which). The CDR3 reads CASRSAGPPDTQYF. The CDR3 bases are TGTGCCAGTAGGAGCGCGGGCCCCCCAGATACGCAGTATTTT. Full variable domain (remainder filled in from reference TRBV19 and TRBJ2-3): DGGITQSPKYLFRKEGQNVTLSCEQNLNHDAMYWYRQDPGQGLRLIYYSQIVNDFQKGDIAEGYSVSREKKESFPLTVTSAQKNPTAFYLCASRSAGPPDTQYFGPGTRLTVL.